The 6 T cell receptor beta chains presented below share a single source sample, sequenced in a study of blood T cell repertoires in COVID-19. TCRdb's table, derived via immunoSEQ multiplex PCR, lists solely in-frame clones and lacks some. The sample shows 60,000 or so clones, about 85% of them seen only once. Sequencing was performed on peripheral blood. These receptors came from a woman older than 75 with acute or convalescent COVID-19.

V is TRBV20-1 and J is TRBJ2-1, with 7 bases aligning to TRBD2. In germline, CDR1 is DFQATT, CDR2 SNEGSKA (reference sequence). V lost 3 bases, J lost 1 base, and 3 bases stayed unmatched. The CDR3 length is 14 residues. CDR3 coding DNA: TGCAGTGCTAGTCCAGCGGGGTCCTACAATGAGCAGTTCTTC. As protein: CSASPAGSYNEQFF.

The rearrangement uses TRBV7-8 and TRBJ2-6, with 7 bases matching TRBD1. This CDR3 region has 17 residues. The V gene end was trimmed by 4 bases and the J gene end by 0 bases; junction bases not matched to a gene: 6. CDR1 SGHVS and CDR2 FQNEAQ come from the germline V gene. CDR3 region: CASSSRDRFSGANVLTF. CDR3 nucleotide sequence: TGTGCCAGCAGCTCACGGGACAGATTCTCTGGGGCCAACGTCCTGACTTTC.

The rearrangement links TRBV5-1 to TRBJ1-2; 9 positions agree with TRBD1. The junction had 5 bases not matched to a gene; V was cut back by 4 bases and J by 7 bases. The CDR3 has 13 residues. Germline CDR1 reads SGHRS; CDR2 reads YFSETQ. The CDR3 loop is CASSGGQGFGYTF. The CDR3 DNA follows: TGCGCCAGCAGCGGGGGACAGGGCTTTGGCTACACCTTC.

The chain recombines TRBV23-1 with TRBJ1-5, with D perhaps matching TRBD1 (5 bases). TRBV23-1 qualifies as an ORF whose function is uncertain. This CDR3 region has 14 residues. Trimming left V 5 bases short and J 4 bases short, with 12 bases between. The CDR3 coding sequence is TGCGCCAGCAGTAGAAACAGGCAAAATCAGCCCCAGCATTTT. Encoded protein: CASSRNRQNQPQHF.

V and J are TRBV14 and TRBJ1-6, with 8 bases matching TRBD1. Germline CDR1 is SGHDN and CDR2 is FVKESK. J gave up 7 bases and V 2 bases, and 4 bases lay outside the gene matches. The CDR3 runs to 15 residues. The CDR3 nucleotides are TGTGCCAGCAGCCAACAGGGGGCTAGAAATTCACCCCTCCACTTT. Translated: CASSQQGARNSPLHF.

The CDR3 coding sequence is TGTGCTAGTGCCCCAAGCGGGGGGGCCGGGAATGAGCAGTTCTTC. Its protein is CASAPSGGAGNEQFF. J is TRBJ2-1 and V is TRBV12-5, with 10 bases matching TRBD2. V dropped 7 bases and J dropped 7; count of bases not matched to a gene: 10. CDR1 LGHNT and CDR2 FRNRAP come from the germline V gene. The CDR3 length is 15 residues. Combining the CDR3 with reference TRBV12-5 and TRBJ2-1 gives the whole variable domain DARVTQTPRHKVTEMGQEVTMRCQPILGHNTVFWYRQTMMQGLELLAYFRNRAPLDDSGMPKDRFSAEMPDATLATLKIQPSEPRDSAVYFCASAPSGGAGNEQFFGPGTRLTVL.